These 26 T cell receptor beta chains originate from one sample sequenced in a study of blood T cell dynamics during melanoma immunotherapy. The table came from immunoSEQ multiplex PCR; TCRdb's copy has only in-frame clones and leaves some out. The repertoire holds around 14,000 clones, with over 75% as singletons. Time point indicated: pre-treatment baseline. Sequences were derived from blood, sampled from a patient treated with checkpoint blockade. The source of these receptors is a human donor with melanoma.

This chain links TRBV19 with TRBJ1-5, with 9 positions matching TRBD1. This CDR3 contains 17 residues. The germline gives CDR1 LNHDA, CDR2 SQIVND (reference sequence). J lost 4 bases, V lost 5 bases, and 12 bases had no gene match. CDR3 sequence reads: CASSPRQGGVLNQPQHF. CDR3 coding DNA: TGTGCCAGTAGTCCGAGACAGGGGGGGGTCCTAAATCAGCCCCAGCATTTT.

The CDR3 spells CASSASLGGETQYF. CDR3 coding DNA: TGTGCCAGCAGCGCCAGCCTGGGAGGAGAGACCCAGTACTTC. V usage is TRBV9 and J usage is TRBJ2-5, with D perhaps TRBD2 (6 bases). Trimming left V 3 bases short and J 4 bases short, with 13 bases between. The V gene's germline CDR1 is SGDLS and CDR2 YYNGEE. The CDR3 has 14 residues.

This clone was observed a single time. The chain carries TRBV9 and TRBJ1-3; 7 positions match TRBD1. Germline V gene lookup returns CDR1 SGDLS and CDR2 YYNGEE. V shed 0 bases and J 3 bases; nucleotides not matched to a gene: 9. CDR3 size: 17 residues. The CDR3 region is CASSVGPRGGFGNTIYF. For the CDR3, the DNA is TGTGCCAGCAGCGTAGGCCCGAGAGGGGGCTTTGGAAACACCATATATTTT.

The rearrangement joins TRBV4-1 to TRBJ2-5; 9 bases line up with TRBD2. CDR1 MGHRA and CDR2 YSYEKL come from the germline V gene. J was trimmed by 5 bases and V by 4 bases; bases with no gene match: 5. This CDR3 spans 14 amino acids. The CDR3 sequence: CASSRYLAGETQYF. The DNA of the CDR3 is TGCGCCAGCAGCCGATATCTAGCGGGGGAGACCCAGTACTTC.

This chain joins TRBV6-1 and TRBJ1-6; no clear D. Germline V gives CDR1 MNHNS, CDR2 SASEGT. Trimming pared 3 bases from V and 3 bases from J, leaving 6 bases between. CDR3 size: 14 residues. The CDR3 DNA reads as TGTGCCAGCAGTGATCGGGACTATAATTCACCCCTCCACTTT. Amino acids: CASSDRDYNSPLHF.

This clone was picked up a small number of times. This chain uses TRBV30 with TRBJ1-5; D remains unclear. The CDR3 extends over 13 amino acids. Trimming cost V 1 base and J 6 bases, with 10 bases left between them. Looked up from germline, CDR1 is GTSNPN and CDR2 is SVGIG (reference sequence). CDR3 in amino acids: CAWSGIGVQPQHF. The CDR3 DNA sequence: TGTGCCTGGAGTGGCATCGGGGTTCAGCCCCAGCATTTT.

V is TRBV5-4 and J is TRBJ2-3; no reliable D call. Germline V gene lookup returns CDR1 SGHNT and CDR2 YYREEE (reference sequence). Trimming left V 0 bases short and J 1 base short, with 21 bases between. The CDR3 spans 19 residues. CDR3 DNA sequence: TGTGCCAGCAGCTTGGCCGCGTACATATCATTGGACGGCACAGATACGCAGTATTTT. It translates to CASSLAAYISLDGTDTQYF.

This clone was found once. This chain joins TRBV4-1 and TRBJ2-1; D ambiguous. The length of the CDR3 is 15 residues. V was trimmed by 8 bases and J by 0 bases, leaving 14 bases between them. Germline lookup yields CDR1 MGHRA and CDR2 YSYEKL. The chain's CDR3 is CASHAALSSYNEQFF. CDR3 bases: TGCGCCAGCCACGCAGCCCTGAGCTCCTACAATGAGCAGTTCTTC.

The chain links TRBV28 to TRBJ2-5, with TRBD2 as a possible D gene (6 bases). The CDR3 runs 15 residues. Germline lookup yields CDR1 MDHEN and CDR2 SYDVKM. Between the trimmed V and J ends, which lost 3 bases and 4 bases, there was a span of 15 bases. The CDR3 region is CASSFWDSSRETQYF. The CDR3 region has the DNA TGTGCCAGCAGTTTCTGGGACTCATCCAGAGAGACCCAGTACTTC.

The rearrangement links TRBV18 to TRBJ2-1, with D possibly being TRBD2 (7 bases). CDR1 and CDR2 from the germline V gene are KGHSH and LQKENI. The CDR3 length is 14 residues. Trimming took 3 bases from V and 9 from J, leaving 15 bases between them. The CDR3 sequence: CASSPLGGGGEQFF. Here the CDR3 DNA reads TGTGCCAGCTCACCCCTCGGCGGGGGCGGTGAGCAGTTCTTC.

CDR3 protein: CASSQVTSLGSSYGYTF. In DNA, the CDR3 is TGCGCCAGCAGCCAAGTTACGTCTTTAGGGTCCTCCTATGGCTACACCTTC. The chain carries TRBV4-1 and TRBJ1-2; D is uncertain. This CDR3 contains 17 residues. V was clipped by 1 base and J by 4 bases, with 19 bases between them. Germline loops: CDR1 MGHRA, CDR2 YSYEKL.

The chain recombines TRBV9 with TRBJ2-3; 7 nucleotides align to TRBD2. CDR3 length equals 16 residues. CDR1 and CDR2 (germline): SGDLS, YYNGEE. Trimming cost V 3 bases and J 1 base; bases outside gene matches: 8. The CDR3 here is CASSGGGTRRTDTQYF. The CDR3 bases are TGTGCCAGCAGCGGGGGGGGGACCCGCCGCACAGATACGCAGTATTTT.

The chain carries TRBV5-1 and TRBJ2-7; 7 bases are a match to TRBD2. The V gene's germline CDR1 is SGHRS and CDR2 YFSETQ. The CDR3 contains 16 residues. Trimming cost V 0 bases and J 7 bases; bases outside gene matches: 13. DNA for the CDR3: TGCGCCAGCAGCTTGGTACCCGGGACTACTCTTGTTGAGCAGTACTTC. This encodes CASSLVPGTTLVEQYF.

The chain couples TRBV5-1 to TRBJ2-5, with D hard to call. The germline V gene encodes CDR1 SGHRS and CDR2 YFSETQ. V shed 0 bases and J shed 7 bases, with 4 bases lying between them. The CDR3 contains 11 residues. The CDR3 sequence is CASSLARTQYF. The CDR3 DNA is TGCGCCAGCAGCTTGGCTAGGACCCAGTACTTC.

The V call is TRBV5-1, the J call TRBJ1-6; D is unresolved. Between the trimmed V and J ends, which lost 0 bases and 4 bases, there was a span of 17 bases. CDR1 and CDR2 from the germline V gene are SGHRS and YFSETQ. The CDR3 has 18 residues. CDR3 sequence reads: CASSLEGFSASYNSPLHF. DNA for the CDR3: TGCGCCAGCAGCTTGGAAGGGTTTTCAGCTTCTTATAATTCACCCCTCCACTTT.

The V gene is TRBV5-1, the J gene TRBJ2-7, with 8 bases lining up with TRBD1. V lost 5 bases to trimming and J lost 6 bases; unmatched junction nucleotides: 7. Germline V CDR1 and CDR2: SGHRS, YFSETQ. The CDR3 length is 13 residues. The CDR3 DNA sequence: TGCGCCAGCAGATCCACAGACAGGGGCGAGCAGTACTTC. Its protein product is CASRSTDRGEQYF.

The chain employs TRBV6-1 and TRBJ2-7, with no clear D. The V and J ends lost 6 bases and 4 bases respectively, with 7 bases between them. Looked up from germline, CDR1 is MNHNS and CDR2 is SASEGT. The CDR3 sequence is 11 residues long. CDR3 residues: CASSSRYEQYF. For the CDR3, the DNA is TGTGCCAGCAGCTCCCGTTACGAGCAGTACTTC.

The rearrangement uses TRBV9 and TRBJ2-7; D tentatively reads TRBD1 or TRBD2 (5 bases each). Germline assignment: CDR1 SGDLS and CDR2 YYNGEE. The CDR3 loop spans 14 amino acids. V lost 4 bases and J lost 2, with 13 bases in between. The CDR3 DNA is TGTGCCAGCAGCCCTCGGGACCGCACCTACGAGCAGTACTTC. Its protein is CASSPRDRTYEQYF.

V usage is TRBV29-1 and J usage is TRBJ2-1, with TRBD1 matching 7 bases. This CDR3 has 16 amino acids. The J segment lost 0 bases and the V segment lost 3 bases, leaving 8 bases of the junction unmatched. CDR1 is SQVTM, CDR2 ANQGSEA, per germline. CDR3 in amino acids: CSVESDDRVSYNEQFF. The CDR3 DNA reads as TGCAGCGTTGAGTCCGATGACAGGGTCTCCTACAATGAGCAGTTCTTC.

The rearrangement joins TRBV5-4 to TRBJ2-6; 9 nucleotides line up with TRBD1. After removal of 4 bases from V and 0 bases from J, the junction contained 8 bases not matched to a gene. The CDR3 is 18 residues long. The germline gives CDR1 SGHNT, CDR2 YYREEE (reference sequence). The chain's CDR3 is CASSAGTGPDSGANVLTF. The DNA for the CDR3 is TGTGCCAGCAGCGCGGGGACAGGGCCAGACTCTGGGGCCAACGTCCTGACTTTC.

The genes are TRBV5-6 and TRBJ2-2, with a weak D call TRBD1 (5 bases). Germline values: CDR1 SGHDT, CDR2 YYEEEE. V shed 0 bases and J shed 6 bases, with 15 bases lying between them. The CDR3 sequence is 16 residues long. The CDR3 reads CASSLASRIGAGELFF. CDR3 bases: TGTGCCAGCAGCTTGGCCTCCAGGATAGGGGCCGGGGAGCTGTTTTTT. The full variable domain, in which reference TRBV5-6 and TRBJ2-2 provide the parts outside the CDR3, is DAGVTQSPTHLIKTRGQQVTLRCSPKSGHDTVSWYQQALGQGPQFIFQYYEEEERQRGNFPDRFSGHQFPNYSSELNVNALLLGDSALYLCASSLASRIGAGELFFGEGSRLTVL.

The chain carries TRBV19 and TRBJ2-2, with 11 bases identical to TRBD2. The CDR3 contains 17 residues. CDR1 and CDR2 (germline): LNHDA, SQIVND (reference sequence). Trimming took 1 base from V and 2 from J; bases not matched to a gene: 3. The CDR3 protein is CASSIGLAGGNTGELFF. The CDR3 region has the DNA TGTGCCAGTAGTATAGGCCTAGCGGGGGGAAACACCGGGGAGCTGTTTTTT.

The CDR3 DNA is TGTGCCAGCAGGGTCAGGGATCCCTACGAGCAGTACTTC. Protein: CASRVRDPYEQYF. The chain links TRBV6-5 to TRBJ2-7, with D tentatively TRBD1 (5 bases). V was cut by 6 bases and J by 2 bases, with 11 bases left in between. The V gene's germline CDR1 is MNHEY and CDR2 SVGAGI. This CDR3 has 13 amino acids.

The chain combines TRBV11-2 with TRBJ2-3; unclear D gene. The CDR3 extends over 16 amino acids. Trimming pared 1 base from V and 0 bases from J, leaving 11 bases between. The germline V gene has CDR1 SGHAT and CDR2 FQNNGV. CDR3 in DNA: TGTGCCAGCAGCTTAGCCGGAGATACTAGCACAGATACGCAGTATTTT. Translated: CASSLAGDTSTDTQYF. The whole variable domain, remainder taken from reference TRBV11-2 and TRBJ2-3, is EAGVAQSPRYKIIEKRQSVAFWCNPISGHATLYWYQQILGQGPKLLIQFQNNGVVDDSQLPKDRFSAERLKGVDSTLKIQPAKLEDSAVYLCASSLAGDTSTDTQYFGPGTRLTVL.

The chain combines TRBV4-1 with TRBJ1-2, with 10 positions matching TRBD1. The V gene end was trimmed by 1 base and the J gene end by 5 bases; junction bases not matched to a gene: 7. The CDR3 is 16 amino acids. From germline, CDR1 is MGHRA and CDR2 YSYEKL. CDR3 nucleotide sequence: TGCGCCAGCAGCCAAGGACAGGGGGCCGGGGTTTATGGCTACACCTTC. Its translation: CASSQGQGAGVYGYTF.

The rearrangement uses TRBV10-3 and TRBJ2-2; D is perhaps TRBD1 (5 bases). Per the germline V gene, CDR1 is ENHRY and CDR2 is SYGVKD. Trimming left V 4 bases short and J 4 bases short, with 13 bases between. The CDR3 is 15 residues long. DNA for the CDR3: TGTGCCATCAGTGTGTCTGGCAGGGCCACCGGGGAGCTGTTTTTT. Translation gives CAISVSGRATGELFF.